The 26 T cell receptor beta chains reported below all come from one sample, sequenced in a study of blood T cell repertoires in COVID-19. Measured with immunoSEQ multiplex PCR; TCRdb has only the in-frame clones, and not every one. Of about 300,000 clones detected, 80% to 90% appear once; the ten largest clones hold about 4%. Sequencing used PBMCs or T cells enriched from blood (not recorded which). These receptors were collected from a man in his thirties or forties who had recovered from COVID-19.

The J gene is TRBJ2-1, the V gene TRBV3-1 (or the pseudogene TRBV3-2); 16 positions agree with TRBD2. Trimming took 3 bases from V and 15 from J; bases not matched to a gene: 5. The CDR3 is 14 amino acids. The germline V gene has CDR1 LGHDT and CDR2 YNNKEL (reference sequence). The CDR3 sequence is CASSQLGTSGGAFF. For the CDR3, the DNA is TGTGCCAGCAGCCAGCTAGGGACTAGCGGGGGGGCGTTCTTC.

The chain combines TRBV5-4 with TRBJ1-4; weak D call: TRBD1 (6 bases). This CDR3 has 15 amino acids. The V and J ends lost 4 bases and 7 bases respectively, with 17 bases between them. Germline lookup yields CDR1 SGHNT and CDR2 YYREEE (reference sequence). The CDR3 bases are TGTGCCAGCAGCAACACAGGGCAAATCGGTGAAAAACTGTTTTTT. Translated: CASSNTGQIGEKLFF.

This CDR3 is CASTTPGGNGYTF. The CDR3 nucleotides are TGTGCCAGCACCACCCCGGGGGGGAATGGCTACACCTTC. This sequence joins TRBV6-5 and TRBJ1-2, with D possibly TRBD1 on 5 matching bases. Germline V gives CDR1 MNHEY, CDR2 SVGAGI. The CDR3 length is 13 residues. Trimming took 7 bases from V and 6 from J, leaving 15 bases between them.

The chain has TRBV5-6 and TRBJ2-2; D gene uncertain. V was shortened by 2 bases and J by 0 bases, with 8 bases between the two germline ends. CDR3 size: 15 residues. The germline gives CDR1 SGHDT, CDR2 YYEEEE. The CDR3 sequence: CASSLYSSNTGELFF. The CDR3 DNA reads TGTGCCAGCAGCTTATACAGCTCGAACACCGGGGAGCTGTTTTTT.

The genes are TRBV27 and TRBJ2-7; 9 bases line up with TRBD1. CDR3 length equals 14 residues. The V gene end was trimmed by 2 bases and the J gene end by 1 base; junction bases not matched to a gene: 0. The germline V gene encodes CDR1 MNHEY and CDR2 SMNVEV (reference sequence). The CDR3 sequence: CASSLGTGSYEQYF. The CDR3 bases are TGTGCCAGCAGTTTAGGGACAGGGTCCTACGAGCAGTACTTC.

The V gene is TRBV28, the J gene TRBJ1-2; D is undetermined. V lost 4 bases to trimming and J lost 2 bases, with 5 bases between them. The germline V gene encodes CDR1 MDHEN and CDR2 SYDVKM. This CDR3 has 12 residues. The CDR3 DNA is TGTGCCAGCAGTTGGCGGAACTATGGCTACACCTTC. Its translation: CASSWRNYGYTF.

This sequence joins TRBV28 and TRBJ1-2; D is possibly TRBD1 (5 bases). The CDR3 spans 15 residues. V was clipped by 11 bases and J by 0 bases, with 19 bases between them. Germline assignment: CDR1 MDHEN and CDR2 SYDVKM. CDR3 DNA sequence: TGTGCCGGCGGGGCCCAGGGCCTCACTAACTATGGCTACACCTTC. This codes for CAGGAQGLTNYGYTF.

The chain recombines TRBV2 with TRBJ1-2; 9 nucleotides line up with TRBD1. Germline V gene sequence: CDR1 SNHLY, CDR2 FYNNEI. The CDR3 length is 13 residues. The J segment lost 6 bases and the V segment lost 6 bases, leaving 5 bases of the junction unmatched. The CDR3 sequence is CASRLQGAHGYTF. For the CDR3, the DNA is TGTGCCAGCAGGCTACAGGGGGCTCATGGCTACACCTTC.

The rearrangement links TRBV5-1 to TRBJ1-4; 7 nucleotides match TRBD1. The germline V gene encodes CDR1 SGHRS and CDR2 YFSETQ. This CDR3 is 13 amino acids long. The V gene end was trimmed by 2 bases and the J gene end by 14 bases; junction bases not matched to a gene: 9. CDR3 sequence reads: CASSLAGGGRLFF. DNA for the CDR3: TGCGCCAGCAGCTTAGCAGGGGGAGGTAGGCTGTTTTTT.

The gene calls are TRBV30 and TRBJ2-7; 7 bases are shared with TRBD2. The germline V gene encodes CDR1 GTSNPN and CDR2 SVGIG (reference sequence). Trimming removed 2 bases from V and 4 bases from J; junction bases left unmatched: 8. CDR3 length: 14 residues. The CDR3 sequence is CAWSNGGGVYEQYF. The DNA of the CDR3 is TGTGCCTGGAGTAACGGGGGAGGGGTTTACGAGCAGTACTTC.

The chain has TRBV5-1 and TRBJ1-6; 9 bases align to TRBD1. Germline V CDR1 and CDR2: SGHRS, YFSETQ. There are 17 residues in the CDR3. V was pared by 5 bases and J by 7 bases, with 13 bases of the junction left unmatched. CDR3 amino acids: CASSFNPGQGRNSPLHF. The CDR3 DNA sequence: TGCGCCAGCAGTTTTAACCCGGGACAGGGTAGAAATTCACCCCTCCACTTT. The whole variable domain, filled in from reference TRBV5-1 and TRBJ1-6, reads KAGVTQTPRYLIKTRGQQVTLSCSPISGHRSVSWYQQTPGQGLQFLFEYFSETQRNKGNFPGRFSGRQFSNSRSEMNVSTLELGDSALYLCASSFNPGQGRNSPLHFGNGTRLTVT.

The chain links TRBV5-1 to TRBJ2-1; D is perhaps TRBD2 (5 bases). This CDR3 is built from 15 residues. Germline lookup yields CDR1 SGHRS and CDR2 YFSETQ. V lost 4 bases, J lost 0 bases, and 11 bases lay in between. The CDR3 DNA reads TGCGCCAGCAGCCGCGGAGGAAGCTCCTACAATGAGCAGTTCTTC. It translates to CASSRGGSSYNEQFF.

With regard to this clone: A much larger clone differs from this one at a single base, so this may be a read error. J is TRBJ2-5 and V is TRBV27, with a weak D call TRBD1 (6 bases). Germline V lookup: CDR1 MNHEY, CDR2 SMNVEV (reference sequence). The CDR3 extends over 13 amino acids. Trimming shortened V by 6 bases and J by 0 bases, and 8 bases separated the two germline ends. The CDR3 region has the DNA TGTGCCAGCAGCGACAGGTACCAAGAGACCCAGTACTTC. It translates to CASSDRYQETQYF.

The V and J genes are TRBV6-5 and TRBJ1-2, with 8 bases matching TRBD1. CDR3 length equals 15 residues. The V segment lost 6 bases and the J segment 10 bases; nucleotides outside the gene matches: 16. In germline, CDR1 is MNHEY, CDR2 SVGAGI. The DNA of the CDR3 is TGTGCCAGCAGGAGCCCAATCGGTACAGGGGGGGACTACACCTTC. Amino acid sequence: CASRSPIGTGGDYTF.

The rearrangement links TRBV6-5 to TRBJ2-2, with 7 bases aligning to TRBD1. The length of the CDR3 is 16 residues. Unmatched junction bases numbered 4, after V lost 0 bases and J lost 3 bases. Germline V CDR1 and CDR2: MNHEY, SVGAGI. The CDR3, as DNA: TGTGCCAGCAGTTACTCGAGGGGGCTGGACACCGGGGAGCTGTTTTTT. It yields the protein CASSYSRGLDTGELFF.

J is TRBJ1-1 and V is TRBV4-1, with a tentative D call TRBD1 (6 bases). V shed 4 bases and J shed 0 bases, with 9 bases lying between them. CDR3 length equals 14 residues. Germline values: CDR1 MGHRA, CDR2 YSYEKL. CDR3 protein: CASSRGLMNTEAFF. CDR3 sequence (DNA): TGCGCCAGCAGCCGGGGGCTCATGAACACTGAAGCTTTCTTT.

This clone was seen just once. The chain uses TRBV14 and TRBJ2-1; D is perhaps TRBD1 (6 bases). V lost 3 bases to trimming and J lost 1 base, with 16 bases between them. CDR1 and CDR2 from the germline V gene are SGHDN and FVKESK. There are 17 residues in the CDR3. The CDR3, as DNA: TGTGCCAGCAGCCAGGTGGGACACCCCGGGTCCTACAATGAGCAGTTCTTC. Its protein is CASSQVGHPGSYNEQFF.

This chain joins TRBV29-1 and TRBJ1-1; tentative D call: TRBD1 (5 bases). The CDR3 loop spans 15 amino acids. Germline V lookup: CDR1 SQVTM, CDR2 ANQGSEA. V gave up 7 bases and J gave up 1 base, with 19 bases separating them. The CDR3 nucleotides are TGCAGCGCTCCGGGCGGGGCAAACGCGAACACTGAAGCTTTCTTT. As protein: CSAPGGANANTEAFF.

The DNA of the CDR3 is TGTGCCAGCAGTTTACCCACTAGCGGGAGAGGCTACGAGCAGTACTTC. The encoded protein is CASSLPTSGRGYEQYF. The chain has TRBV6-6 and TRBJ2-7, with 11 bases that match TRBD2. The CDR3 runs 16 residues. Germline V gene lookup returns CDR1 MNHNY and CDR2 SVGAGI (reference sequence). The V segment lost 4 bases and the J segment 3 bases; nucleotides outside the gene matches: 8.

The chain employs TRBV18 and TRBJ1-1; D call uncertain. The V and J ends lost 8 bases and 1 base respectively, with 17 bases between them. The germline V gene encodes CDR1 KGHSH and CDR2 LQKENI. The CDR3 covers 15 residues. CDR3 DNA sequence: TGTGCCAGCGCCAGGTCCCTTCAATCGAACACTGAAGCTTTCTTT. It codes for CASARSLQSNTEAFF.

J is TRBJ1-6 and V is TRBV30; 7 nucleotides line up with TRBD1. With 0 bases clipped from V and 7 bases from J, the junction kept 9 bases outside the gene matches. Germline V CDR1 and CDR2: GTSNPN, SVGIG (reference sequence). This CDR3 region has 16 residues. The CDR3 DNA is TGTGCCTGGAGTGTCAAGTCCCAGGGGGGAAATTCACCCCTCCACTTT. Its translation is CAWSVKSQGGNSPLHF.

The chain combines TRBV5-6 with TRBJ1-2, with a tentative D call TRBD1 (6 bases). The germline V and J ends were trimmed by 1 base and 8 bases, with 18 bases remaining between them. The CDR3 covers 15 residues. Germline assignment: CDR1 SGHDT and CDR2 YYEEEE. This chain's CDR3 is CASSLLGRGQEGYTF. The CDR3 DNA is TGTGCCAGCAGCTTGTTGGGCAGGGGTCAGGAGGGCTACACCTTC.

The chain employs TRBV19 and TRBJ1-2; D gene unclear. The CDR3 covers 13 residues. Trimming stripped 7 bases from V and 2 bases from J, with 11 bases between. Per germline, CDR1 LNHDA and CDR2 SQIVND (reference sequence). The DNA for the CDR3 is TGTGCCAGTAATTTTCCGGGAAACTATGGCTACACCTTC. Translated, it gives CASNFPGNYGYTF. Full variable domain (outside the CDR3, taken from reference TRBV19 and TRBJ1-2): DGGITQSPKYLFRKEGQNVTLSCEQNLNHDAMYWYRQDPGQGLRLIYYSQIVNDFQKGDIAEGYSVSREKKESFPLTVTSAQKNPTAFYLCASNFPGNYGYTFGSGTRLTVV.

This sequence joins TRBV6-5 and TRBJ2-5; TRBD2 matches at 10 bases. Trimming at V came to 4 bases and at J to 9 bases, leaving 14 bases not matched to a gene. The CDR3 length is 16 residues. From germline, CDR1 is MNHEY and CDR2 SVGAGI. CDR3 region: CASSSLASGGVQAQYF. Here the CDR3 DNA reads TGTGCCAGCAGTTCCCTTGCTAGCGGGGGCGTACAGGCCCAGTACTTC.

This clone was picked up a small number of times. The chain carries TRBV28 and TRBJ1-1, with a weak D call TRBD1 (6 bases). The CDR3 covers 16 residues. The germline gives CDR1 MDHEN, CDR2 SYDVKM. Between the trimmed V and J ends, which lost 5 bases and 1 base, there was a span of 17 bases. The CDR3 here is CASSLRRRTANTEAFF. CDR3 sequence (DNA): TGTGCCAGCAGTCTTAGGAGGCGGACAGCGAACACTGAAGCTTTCTTT.

V usage is TRBV18 and J usage is TRBJ1-1; D is possibly TRBD1 (6 bases). The length of the CDR3 is 15 residues. The germline V gene has CDR1 KGHSH and CDR2 LQKENI. The germline V and J ends were trimmed by 4 bases and 2 bases, with 14 bases remaining between them. CDR3 residues: CASSRPTGRNTEAFF. CDR3 bases: TGTGCCAGCTCACGACCGACAGGTAGAAACACTGAAGCTTTCTTT.